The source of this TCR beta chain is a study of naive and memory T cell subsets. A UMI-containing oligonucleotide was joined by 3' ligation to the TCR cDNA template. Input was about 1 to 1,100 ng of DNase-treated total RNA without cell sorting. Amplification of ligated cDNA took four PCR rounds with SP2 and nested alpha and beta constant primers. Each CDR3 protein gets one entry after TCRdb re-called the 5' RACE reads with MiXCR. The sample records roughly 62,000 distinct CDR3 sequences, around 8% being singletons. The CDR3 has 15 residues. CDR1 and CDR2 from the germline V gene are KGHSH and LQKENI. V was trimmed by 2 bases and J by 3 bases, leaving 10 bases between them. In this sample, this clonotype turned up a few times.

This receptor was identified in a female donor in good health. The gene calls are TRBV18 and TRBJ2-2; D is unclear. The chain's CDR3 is CASSPIGQDTGELFF. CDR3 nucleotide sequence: TGTGCCAGCTCACCAATAGGGCAGGACACCGGGGAGCTGTTTTTT.